A selection of T cell receptor beta chains follows, all from one sample in a study of T cell responses to AZD1222 COVID-19 vaccine. TCRdb's copy holds only in-frame clones and misses some; the assay was immunoSEQ multiplex PCR. The sample carries about 140,000 clones, roughly 91% recorded once. The starting material was peripheral blood, obtained 28 days after the second AZD1222 dose. These receptors were collected from an adult who received the AZD1222 COVID-19 vaccine. The CDR3 runs from the conserved cysteine through the conserved F or W. A D gene is named only where the DNA matches it firmly. Some rows have no size entry. The others give once, few or many, or a class for an expanded clone.

d_gene	abundance	v_gene	j_gene	CDR3nt	CDR3aa
TRBD1	-	TRBV13	TRBJ1-6	TGTGCCAGCAGCTTGGACAGGGGTAATTCACCCCTCCACTTT	CASSLDRGNSPLHF
TRBD1	-	TRBV11-1	TRBJ1-1	TGTGCCAGCAGCTCTACCGGGACAGGGAAGTCTTTCTTT	CASSSTGTGKSFF
-	-	TRBV19	TRBJ2-5	TGTGCCAGTAGCCCAAGGGGGTTAGATCGCAGAGAGACCCAGTACTTC	CASSPRGLDRRETQYF
TRBD1	-	TRBV18	TRBJ1-1	TGTGCCAGCTCACCGGGACAGGGATTATTCAAAGCTTTCTTT	CASSPGQGLFKAFF
TRBD1	-	TRBV28	TRBJ1-2	TGTGCCAGCAGTCGACAGGGGCAAGGCTACACCTTC	CASSRQGQGYTF
TRBD1	few	TRBV5-1	TRBJ2-2	TGCGCCAGCAGCTTTAGGCAGGGGGCCACCGGGGAGCTGTTTTTT	CASSFRQGATGELFF
-	-	TRBV6-5	TRBJ2-2	TGTGCCAGCAGTTATACGGTTGGGGCCGGGGAGCTGTTTTTT	CASSYTVGAGELFF
-	-	TRBV19	TRBJ1-3	TGTGCCAGTAGTATGGACAGCTACTCTGGAAACACCATATATTTT	CASSMDSYSGNTIYF
-	-	TRBV12-3/TRBV12-4	TRBJ1-1	TGTGCCAGCCTGGTGAGGACTGAAGCTTTCTTT	CASLVRTEAFF
TRBD2	-	TRBV29-1	TRBJ2-3	TGCAGCGCCATAGCGGGAGGGTCCACAGATACGCAGTATTTT	CSAIAGGSTDTQYF
-	-	TRBV30	TRBJ2-2	TGTGCCTGGAGTAGTAGGCACGGGGAGCTGTTTTTT	CAWSSRHGELFF
-	-	TRBV3-1/TRBV3-2	TRBJ2-7	TGTGCCAGCCGCAGGGGCCCCCTCTCCTTCGAGCAGTACTTC	CASRRGPLSFEQYF
-	few	TRBV7-2	TRBJ2-7	TGTGCCAGCAGTCCAAGGGGGTACGAGCAGTACTTC	CASSPRGYEQYF
-	-	TRBV5-1	TRBJ2-1	TGCGCCAGCAGCACGGATGGGGAGGATGAGCAGTTCTTC	CASSTDGEDEQFF
-	-	TRBV6-5	TRBJ2-1	TGTGCCAGCACCCGGGGGAAACAGACCAATGAGCAGTTCTTC	CASTRGKQTNEQFF
TRBD2	-	TRBV10-3	TRBJ2-7	TGTGCCATCAGTTTCGGACTAGCGGGAGGCGAGCAGTACTTC	CAISFGLAGGEQYF
-	few	TRBV10-3	TRBJ2-1	TGTGCCATCAGTAGGGGACTCGACGGTTACAATGAGCAGTTCTTC	CAISRGLDGYNEQFF
-	-	TRBV12-3/TRBV12-4	TRBJ2-1	TGTGCCAGCAGTACGACACCCCATGAGCAGTTCTTC	CASSTTPHEQFF
-	-	TRBV29-1	TRBJ1-1	TGCAGCGCCCGGGACGGAACTATGCCTGAAGCTTTCTTT	CSARDGTMPEAFF
-	-	TRBV30	TRBJ1-5	TGTGCCTGGAGTGCGGCGCAAGGGCAGCCCCAGCATTTT	CAWSAAQGQPQHF
-	-	TRBV4-3	TRBJ1-2	TGCGCCAGCAGCCAAGATAAAACGGCAGCAGATGGCTACACCTTC	CASSQDKTAADGYTF
-	once	TRBV6-5	TRBJ1-5	TGTGCCAGCAGTCCTGTTTTCTCGAGCAATCAGCCCCAGCATTTT	CASSPVFSSNQPQHF
-	few	TRBV18	TRBJ1-1	TGTGCCAGCTCACCAGGGAGTGCAGGAAACACTGAAGCTTTCTTT	CASSPGSAGNTEAFF
TRBD2	-	TRBV24-1	TRBJ2-5	TGTGCCACCAGTGATCCCGGGACTAGCGGGTGGGCCCAAGAGACCCAGTACTTC	CATSDPGTSGWAQETQYF
-	-	TRBV4-1	TRBJ2-1	TGCGCCAGCAGCCAGTACACTGGGAGCTCCTACAATGAGCAGTTCTTC	CASSQYTGSSYNEQFF
-	-	TRBV30	TRBJ2-7	TGTGCCTGGAGTGCCTATCCTACAGGGATTTGGCAGTACTTC	CAWSAYPTGIWQYF
TRBD2	-	TRBV7-2	TRBJ2-2	TGTGCCAGCAGCTTATACCTAGCGGGGAACACCGGGGAGCTGTTTTTT	CASSLYLAGNTGELFF
TRBD2	-	TRBV20-1	TRBJ2-1	TGCAGTGCTAGTTGGGGGAGGGATGAGCAGTTCTTC	CSASWGRDEQFF